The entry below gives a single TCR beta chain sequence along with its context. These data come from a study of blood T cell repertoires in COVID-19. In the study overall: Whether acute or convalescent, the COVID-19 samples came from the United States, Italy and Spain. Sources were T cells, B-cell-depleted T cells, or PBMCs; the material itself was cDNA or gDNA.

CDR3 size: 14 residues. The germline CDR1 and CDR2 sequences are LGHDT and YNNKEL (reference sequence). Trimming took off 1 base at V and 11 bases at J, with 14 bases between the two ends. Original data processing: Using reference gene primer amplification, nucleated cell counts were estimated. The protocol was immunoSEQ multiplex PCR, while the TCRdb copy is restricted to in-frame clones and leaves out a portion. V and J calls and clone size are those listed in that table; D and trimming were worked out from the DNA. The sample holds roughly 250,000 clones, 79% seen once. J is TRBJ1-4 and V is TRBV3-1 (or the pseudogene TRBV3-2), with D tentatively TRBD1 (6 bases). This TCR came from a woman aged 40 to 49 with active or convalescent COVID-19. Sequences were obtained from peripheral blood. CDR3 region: CASSQGYRDGKLFF. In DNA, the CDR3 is TGTGCCAGCAGCCAAGGATACAGGGATGGGAAACTGTTTTTT.